The clone carrying this TCR beta chain has at least ten counts. One entry per CDR3 protein results from TCRdb running MiXCR on the RT-PCR reads. The sample contains around 490,000 distinct CDR3 sequences, 7.5% to 8.5% of which appear only once. This sample stems from a study of response to subunit inactivated influenza vaccine. The CDR3 covers 14 residues. V dropped 1 base and J dropped 7 bases, with 14 bases sitting between them. Germline values: CDR1 LGHNA, CDR2 YNFKEQ. Here the sequenced sample was PBMCs from blood, taken 23 months after vaccination. The receptor was isolated from a man in his fifties or sixties who received an inactivated influenza vaccine. The rearrangement joins TRBV4-2 to TRBJ2-7; tentatively, D is TRBD2 (6 bases). CDR3 DNA sequence: TGTGCCAGCAGCCAAGCCGGCGGGGACGGGGAGCAGTACTTC. The encoded protein is CASSQAGGDGEQYF.